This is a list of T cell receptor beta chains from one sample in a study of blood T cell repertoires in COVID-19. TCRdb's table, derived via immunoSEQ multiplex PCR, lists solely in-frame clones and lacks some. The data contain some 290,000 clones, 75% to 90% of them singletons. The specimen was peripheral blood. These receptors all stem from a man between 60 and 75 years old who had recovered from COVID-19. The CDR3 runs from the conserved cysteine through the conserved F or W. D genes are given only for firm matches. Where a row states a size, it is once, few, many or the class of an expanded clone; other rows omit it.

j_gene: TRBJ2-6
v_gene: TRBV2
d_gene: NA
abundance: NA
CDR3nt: TGTGCCAGCAGTGATTTTGGCAGGGGCAGTCCTGGGGCCAACGTCCTGACTTTC
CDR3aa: CASSDFGRGSPGANVLTF

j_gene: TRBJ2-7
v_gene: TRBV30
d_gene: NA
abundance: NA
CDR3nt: TGTGCCTGGAGTCCGACTCGTCGGGTCCGCTACGAGCAGTACTTC
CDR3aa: CAWSPTRRVRYEQYF

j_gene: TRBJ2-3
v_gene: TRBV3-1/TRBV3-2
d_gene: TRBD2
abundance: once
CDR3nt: TGTGCCAGCAGCCAAGGTAGACTAGCGGGAGCCGCCACAGATACGCAGTATTTT
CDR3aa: CASSQGRLAGAATDTQYF

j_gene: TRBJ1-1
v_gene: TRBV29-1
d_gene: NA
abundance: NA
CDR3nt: TGCAGCGTTGTACAGGGTTCGGGAAACACTGAAGCTTTCTTT
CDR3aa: CSVVQGSGNTEAFF

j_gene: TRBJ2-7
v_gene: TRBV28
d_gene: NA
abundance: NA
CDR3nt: TGTGCCAGCAGTTTTGGGCTAAACTACGAGCAGTACTTC
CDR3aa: CASSFGLNYEQYF

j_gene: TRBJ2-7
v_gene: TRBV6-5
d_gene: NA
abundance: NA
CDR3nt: TGTGCCAGCCGGGACAAGACTTTTTCCTACGAGCAGTACTTC
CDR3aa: CASRDKTFSYEQYF

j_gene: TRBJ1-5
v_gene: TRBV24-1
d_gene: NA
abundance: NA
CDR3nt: TGTGCCACCAAGGGGTGCCAGCCCCAGCATTTT
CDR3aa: CATKGCQPQHF

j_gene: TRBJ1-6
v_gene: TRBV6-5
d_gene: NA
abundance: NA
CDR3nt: TGTGCCAGCATCTTGGCCAGGGGTTTTAATTCACCCCTCCACTTT
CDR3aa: CASILARGFNSPLHF

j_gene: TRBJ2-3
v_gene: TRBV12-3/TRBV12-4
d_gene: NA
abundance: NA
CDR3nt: TGTGCCAGCAGTTTTATCAGGGCGGATACGCAGTATTTT
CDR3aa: CASSFIRADTQYF

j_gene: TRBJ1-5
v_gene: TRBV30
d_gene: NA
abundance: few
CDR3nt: TGTGCCTGGAGTGTACCACTTTTGGGCAATCAGCCCCAGCATTTT
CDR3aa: CAWSVPLLGNQPQHF

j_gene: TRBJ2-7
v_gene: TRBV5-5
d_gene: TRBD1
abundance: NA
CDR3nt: TGTGCCAGCAGCCCCTCCGGGACAGTCTACGAGCAGTACTTC
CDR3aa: CASSPSGTVYEQYF

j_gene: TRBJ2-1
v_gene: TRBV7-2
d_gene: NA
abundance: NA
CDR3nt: TGTGCCAGCAGCTTAGGTCGCCTAGGTGCGGGCAATGAGCAGTTCTTC
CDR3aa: CASSLGRLGAGNEQFF

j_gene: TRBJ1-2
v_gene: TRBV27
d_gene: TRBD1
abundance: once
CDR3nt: TGTGCCAGCAGTAACCACGACAGGGAGGCTAACTATGGCTACACCTTC
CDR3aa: CASSNHDREANYGYTF

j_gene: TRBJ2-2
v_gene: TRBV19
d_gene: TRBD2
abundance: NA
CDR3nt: TGTGCCAGTAGTTCCTCGGGACTAGCGAAGAACACCGGGGAGCTGTTTTTT
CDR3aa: CASSSSGLAKNTGELFF

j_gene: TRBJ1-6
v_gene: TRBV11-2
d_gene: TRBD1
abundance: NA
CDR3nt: TGTGCCAGCAGCAACAGGGGGTCCTATAATTCACCCCTCCACTTT
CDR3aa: CASSNRGSYNSPLHF

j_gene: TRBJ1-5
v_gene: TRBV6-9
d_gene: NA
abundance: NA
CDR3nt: TGTGCCAGCAGTCCGGACAGAAAAGCTAGCAATCAGCCCCAGCATTTT
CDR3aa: CASSPDRKASNQPQHF

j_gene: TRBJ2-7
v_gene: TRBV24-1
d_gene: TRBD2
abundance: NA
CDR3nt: TGTGCCACCAGTGATTTAAACGGCGGTGCTAGCGGGAGGTTAATCTACGAGCAGTACTTC
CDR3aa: CATSDLNGGASGRLIYEQYF

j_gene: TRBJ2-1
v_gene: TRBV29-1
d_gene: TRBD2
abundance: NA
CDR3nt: TGCAGCGTTGTTGGAGCGGGGGGATCCTACAATGAGCAGTTCTTC
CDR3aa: CSVVGAGGSYNEQFF

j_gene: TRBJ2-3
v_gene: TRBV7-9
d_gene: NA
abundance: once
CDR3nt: TGTGCCAGCAGCTTAAGAGTAAGCGGTACAGATACGCAGTATTTT
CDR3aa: CASSLRVSGTDTQYF

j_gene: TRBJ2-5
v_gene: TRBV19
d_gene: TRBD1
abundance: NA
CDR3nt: TGTGCCAGTCAGGGGGCCTGGGAGACCCAGTACTTC
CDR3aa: CASQGAWETQYF